The clone carrying this T cell receptor (beta chain) was picked up a small number of times. The target antigen is unknown. This sample is part of a study of blood T cells in healthy people across ages. Whole-study context: Capture by template switching was about one barcoded beta molecule per two T cells.

The authors ran a second PCR of about 7 to 12 cycles using a sample-barcoded 5' primer and a J-beta primer mix. In TCRdb, the 5' RACE reads were re-called with MiXCR into one record per CDR3 protein. The sample has 700,000 to 900,000 distinct CDR3 sequences, about 48% seen once. Study-level findings and limits: Compared with aged donors, long-lived donors showed fewer expanded clones, suggesting selection. In these data, TCR beta diversity tracked strongly with naive T cell percentage.

Germline CDR1 reads SGHAT; CDR2 reads FQNNGV. V lost 5 bases and J lost 1; bases outside the gene matches: 15. CDR3 length: 19 residues. V is TRBV11-2 and J is TRBJ2-7, with 12 bases identical to TRBD2. This sequence was found in a man older than 75 in good health. The sequenced sample consisted of blood. CDR3 protein: CASSPDGRLAGVSSYEQYF. The CDR3 nucleotides are TGTGCCAGCAGCCCCGATGGTCGACTAGCGGGAGTGTCGTCCTACGAGCAGTACTTC.